A selection of T cell receptor beta chains follows, all from one sample in a study of blood T cell repertoires in COVID-19. The table came from immunoSEQ multiplex PCR; TCRdb's copy has only in-frame clones and leaves some out. This repertoire shows around 300,000 clones, about nine tenths found once; its top ten account for roughly 6%. Input material: peripheral blood. These receptor sequences come from a woman between 45 and 60 years old with COVID-19, enrolled during active disease. CDR3s include the opening cysteine and the closing phenylalanine or tryptophan. D genes are given only for firm matches. Expanded clones get a size class; other rows say once, few or many, or leave the size out.

D gene: TRBD1
V gene: TRBV7-9
clone size: -
J gene: TRBJ2-5
CDR3 protein: CASTHGQGIGTQYF
CDR3 DNA: TGTGCCAGCACTCACGGACAGGGGATTGGGACCCAGTACTTC

D gene: -
V gene: TRBV18
clone size: -
J gene: TRBJ1-2
CDR3 protein: CASSPGGGREYGYTF
CDR3 DNA: TGTGCCAGCTCACCAGGTGGTGGCCGGGAATATGGCTACACCTTC

D gene: TRBD2
V gene: TRBV4-1
clone size: -
J gene: TRBJ2-7
CDR3 protein: CASSQVGLAGDEQYF
CDR3 DNA: TGCGCCAGCAGCCAAGTGGGACTAGCGGGAGACGAGCAGTACTTC

D gene: TRBD2
V gene: TRBV6-2/TRBV6-3
clone size: -
J gene: TRBJ2-2
CDR3 protein: CASSYSGPLAGVPGELFF
CDR3 DNA: TGTGCCAGCAGTTACTCAGGACCCCTAGCGGGAGTCCCCGGGGAGCTGTTTTTT

D gene: TRBD1
V gene: TRBV3-1/TRBV3-2
clone size: -
J gene: TRBJ2-7
CDR3 protein: CASSQQGVSYEQYF
CDR3 DNA: TGTGCCAGCAGCCAGCAGGGGGTTTCCTACGAGCAGTACTTC

D gene: -
V gene: TRBV20-1
clone size: -
J gene: TRBJ2-2
CDR3 protein: CSASERAVGELFF
CDR3 DNA: TGCAGTGCTAGTGAGCGGGCGGTCGGGGAGCTGTTTTTT

D gene: -
V gene: TRBV2
clone size: -
J gene: TRBJ2-1
CDR3 protein: CASSEGQGLLDEQFF
CDR3 DNA: TGTGCCAGCAGTGAAGGGCAGGGTTTGTTGGATGAGCAGTTCTTC

D gene: -
V gene: TRBV18
clone size: -
J gene: TRBJ1-1
CDR3 protein: CATKSDRQPMNTEAFF
CDR3 DNA: TGTGCCACCAAATCGGACAGACAGCCTATGAACACTGAAGCTTTCTTT

D gene: -
V gene: TRBV19
clone size: -
J gene: TRBJ1-2
CDR3 protein: CASSALSMEGEEGYGYTF
CDR3 DNA: TGTGCCAGTAGTGCCCTCAGTATGGAAGGGGAGGAAGGCTATGGCTACACCTTC

D gene: TRBD2
V gene: TRBV6-6
clone size: -
J gene: TRBJ2-2
CDR3 protein: CAGWEGTANTGELFF
CDR3 DNA: TGTGCCGGGTGGGAGGGGACCGCGAACACCGGGGAGCTGTTTTTT

D gene: TRBD2
V gene: TRBV18
clone size: -
J gene: TRBJ2-5
CDR3 protein: CASSPRAVAGNLETQYF
CDR3 DNA: TGTGCCAGCTCACCACGTGCGGTAGCGGGAAATTTAGAGACCCAGTACTTC

D gene: -
V gene: TRBV27
clone size: -
J gene: TRBJ2-1
CDR3 protein: CASSPLLGRGYNEQFF
CDR3 DNA: TGTGCCAGCAGTCCCCTCTTGGGCAGGGGTTACAATGAGCAGTTCTTC

D gene: TRBD2
V gene: TRBV7-6
clone size: -
J gene: TRBJ2-3
CDR3 protein: CASSPWRTSISTDTQYF
CDR3 DNA: TGTGCCAGCAGCCCCTGGAGGACTAGCATTTCCACAGATACGCAGTATTTT

D gene: -
V gene: TRBV4-3
clone size: -
J gene: TRBJ2-3
CDR3 protein: CASSQDPMRGDTQYF
CDR3 DNA: TGCGCCAGCAGCCAAGATCCCATGAGGGGGGATACGCAGTATTTT

D gene: TRBD2
V gene: TRBV29-1
clone size: -
J gene: TRBJ2-1
CDR3 protein: CSVAGTSDNEQFF
CDR3 DNA: TGCAGCGTTGCCGGGACTAGCGACAATGAGCAGTTCTTC

D gene: TRBD2
V gene: TRBV2
clone size: -
J gene: TRBJ2-3
CDR3 protein: CASRLTSGILTDTQYF
CDR3 DNA: TGTGCCAGCAGACTTACTAGCGGGATTCTCACAGATACGCAGTATTTT

D gene: TRBD1
V gene: TRBV10-2
clone size: -
J gene: TRBJ1-1
CDR3 protein: CASWGQPDTEAFF
CDR3 DNA: TGCGCCAGCTGGGGACAGCCGGACACTGAAGCTTTCTTT

D gene: -
V gene: TRBV9
clone size: -
J gene: TRBJ1-1
CDR3 protein: CASSVLPGHKNTEAFF
CDR3 DNA: TGTGCCAGCAGCGTCCTCCCGGGACATAAGAACACTGAAGCTTTCTTT

D gene: -
V gene: TRBV9
clone size: -
J gene: TRBJ2-1
CDR3 protein: CASSVAGYSEQFF
CDR3 DNA: TGTGCCAGCAGCGTAGCGGGATACAGCGAGCAGTTCTTC

D gene: TRBD2
V gene: TRBV11-3
clone size: -
J gene: TRBJ2-1
CDR3 protein: CASSLKGLAGGPGNEQFF
CDR3 DNA: TGTGCCAGCAGCCTCAAGGGACTAGCGGGAGGGCCGGGCAATGAGCAGTTCTTC

D gene: -
V gene: TRBV24-1
clone size: once
J gene: TRBJ2-1
CDR3 protein: CATSPGYGIDEQFF
CDR3 DNA: TGTGCCACCAGCCCCGGTTACGGGATCGATGAGCAGTTCTTC

D gene: -
V gene: TRBV7-2
clone size: -
J gene: TRBJ1-1
CDR3 protein: CASSFGRNTEAFF
CDR3 DNA: TGTGCCAGCAGCTTTGGCCGGAACACTGAAGCTTTCTTT

D gene: TRBD1
V gene: TRBV4-3
clone size: -
J gene: TRBJ2-2
CDR3 protein: CASSQGVGTGNTGELFF
CDR3 DNA: TGCGCCAGCAGCCAGGGGGTGGGGACAGGAAACACCGGGGAGCTGTTTTTT

D gene: TRBD2
V gene: TRBV9
clone size: -
J gene: TRBJ2-3
CDR3 protein: CASSPRRGGLAEATQYF
CDR3 DNA: TGTGCCAGCAGCCCCCGCAGGGGGGGACTAGCAGAAGCGACGCAGTATTTT

D gene: TRBD2
V gene: TRBV6-5
clone size: -
J gene: TRBJ2-1
CDR3 protein: CASGLAGNNEQFF
CDR3 DNA: TGTGCCAGCGGACTAGCGGGAAACAATGAGCAGTTCTTC

D gene: -
V gene: TRBV14
clone size: -
J gene: TRBJ2-1
CDR3 protein: CASSQRGLALYNEQFF
CDR3 DNA: TGTGCCAGCAGCCAAAGGGGGCTAGCGCTTTACAATGAGCAGTTCTTC

D gene: TRBD2
V gene: TRBV30
clone size: -
J gene: TRBJ2-3
CDR3 protein: CAYRGADTQYF
CDR3 DNA: TGTGCCTACCGGGGGGCAGATACGCAGTATTTT

D gene: TRBD1
V gene: TRBV2
clone size: few
J gene: TRBJ1-5
CDR3 protein: CASSDQLLGQGNQPQHF
CDR3 DNA: TGTGCCAGCAGTGATCAACTTTTAGGACAGGGCAATCAGCCCCAGCATTTT

D gene: TRBD1
V gene: TRBV7-9
clone size: few
J gene: TRBJ2-1
CDR3 protein: CASSLTGDNEQFF
CDR3 DNA: TGTGCCAGCAGCCTTACAGGGGACAATGAGCAGTTCTTC

D gene: TRBD2
V gene: TRBV7-9
clone size: -
J gene: TRBJ2-1
CDR3 protein: CASSEGLADNNEQFF
CDR3 DNA: TGTGCCAGCAGCGAAGGACTAGCGGACAACAATGAGCAGTTCTTC

D gene: -
V gene: TRBV7-2
clone size: -
J gene: TRBJ1-1
CDR3 protein: CASSPHSMNTEAFF
CDR3 DNA: TGTGCCAGCAGCCCCCACAGCATGAACACTGAAGCTTTCTTT

D gene: TRBD2
V gene: TRBV6-5
clone size: -
J gene: TRBJ2-4
CDR3 protein: CASSYSASGSAVIQYF
CDR3 DNA: TGTGCCAGCAGTTACTCGGCTAGCGGGAGTGCGGTCATTCAGTACTTC

D gene: TRBD2
V gene: TRBV4-1
clone size: -
J gene: TRBJ2-1
CDR3 protein: CASSQGTSGINNEQFF
CDR3 DNA: TGCGCCAGCAGCCAAGGGACTAGCGGGATAAACAATGAGCAGTTCTTC

D gene: TRBD2
V gene: TRBV19
clone size: -
J gene: TRBJ2-3
CDR3 protein: CASSIRGLANPDTQYF
CDR3 DNA: TGTGCCAGTAGTATAAGGGGACTAGCGAACCCAGATACGCAGTATTTT

D gene: -
V gene: TRBV25-1
clone size: few
J gene: TRBJ2-4
CDR3 protein: CASSDSGAKNIQYF
CDR3 DNA: TGTGCCAGCAGTGATTCAGGGGCCAAAAACATTCAGTACTTC

D gene: TRBD1
V gene: TRBV14
clone size: -
J gene: TRBJ1-2
CDR3 protein: CASRQGPNWGYTF
CDR3 DNA: TGTGCCAGCCGACAGGGGCCTAACTGGGGCTACACCTTC

D gene: -
V gene: TRBV5-1
clone size: -
J gene: TRBJ2-1
CDR3 protein: CASSLAAGFGDEQFF
CDR3 DNA: TGCGCCAGCAGCTTGGCCGCGGGTTTCGGCGATGAGCAGTTCTTC

D gene: -
V gene: TRBV25-1
clone size: -
J gene: TRBJ1-1
CDR3 protein: CASSETDLNTEAFF
CDR3 DNA: TGTGCCAGCAGTGAGACAGACCTGAACACTGAAGCTTTCTTT

D gene: -
V gene: TRBV11-2
clone size: -
J gene: TRBJ1-4
CDR3 protein: CASSPMNRANEKLFF
CDR3 DNA: TGTGCCAGCAGCCCAATGAACAGGGCTAATGAAAAACTGTTTTTT

D gene: TRBD1
V gene: TRBV3-1/TRBV3-2
clone size: -
J gene: TRBJ2-6
CDR3 protein: CASSYGTGAGANVLTF
CDR3 DNA: TGTGCCAGCAGCTATGGGACAGGGGCTGGGGCCAACGTCCTGACTTTC

D gene: TRBD1
V gene: TRBV29-1
clone size: -
J gene: TRBJ1-6
CDR3 protein: CSVSQGAHNSPLHF
CDR3 DNA: TGCAGCGTTTCACAGGGGGCGCATAATTCACCCCTCCACTTT

D gene: TRBD1
V gene: TRBV7-9
clone size: -
J gene: TRBJ2-5
CDR3 protein: CASSSTGVRETQYF
CDR3 DNA: TGTGCCAGCAGCTCAACAGGGGTAAGAGAGACCCAGTACTTC

D gene: TRBD1
V gene: TRBV3-1/TRBV3-2
clone size: -
J gene: TRBJ1-4
CDR3 protein: CASSQVRGLVEKLFF
CDR3 DNA: TGTGCCAGCAGCCAAGTTAGGGGGCTTGTTGAAAAACTGTTTTTT

D gene: TRBD2
V gene: TRBV4-1
clone size: -
J gene: TRBJ2-2
CDR3 protein: CASSQVASGMAGELFF
CDR3 DNA: TGCGCCAGCAGCCAAGTGGCTAGCGGGATGGCCGGGGAGCTGTTTTTT

D gene: -
V gene: TRBV3-1/TRBV3-2
clone size: once
J gene: TRBJ2-4
CDR3 protein: CASSQEYPASSAKNIQYF
CDR3 DNA: TGTGCCAGCAGCCAAGAGTACCCGGCGAGTAGCGCCAAAAACATTCAGTACTTC

D gene: TRBD1
V gene: TRBV10-3
clone size: -
J gene: TRBJ1-2
CDR3 protein: CAISGGQGRIDYGYTF
CDR3 DNA: TGTGCCATCAGTGGAGGACAGGGAAGAATAGACTATGGCTACACCTTC

D gene: -
V gene: TRBV30
clone size: few
J gene: TRBJ1-1
CDR3 protein: CAWKQGVYAEAFF
CDR3 DNA: TGTGCCTGGAAACAGGGCGTTTATGCTGAAGCTTTCTTT

D gene: -
V gene: TRBV5-6
clone size: -
J gene: TRBJ2-7
CDR3 protein: CASSFQPDSYEQYF
CDR3 DNA: TGTGCCAGCAGCTTTCAACCGGACAGCTACGAGCAGTACTTC